One and the same sample provided the 32 T cell receptor beta chains below, sequenced in a study of monozygotic twins with inflammatory bowel disease. TCRdb reprocessed the 5' RACE reads, with one entry per CDR3 protein and no DNA. The sample data list about 380,000 distinct CDR3 sequences. The specimen was blood. All receptors derive from a human donor with ulcerative colitis or Crohn's disease, or a healthy co-twin of an affected twin (not recorded which).

The chain couples TRBV5-1 to TRBJ2-1; TCRdb designates TRBD1, a call that cannot be tested without DNA. The CDR3 extends over 13 amino acids. Germline V lookup: CDR1 SGHRS, CDR2 YFSETQ. The CDR3 protein is CASSNPTGVSQFF.

The V call is TRBV19, the J call TRBJ2-3; the TCRdb D gene call, TRBD1, has no DNA to confirm it. The CDR3 sequence is 16 residues long. The germline V gene has CDR1 LNHDA and CDR2 SQIVND (reference sequence). The CDR3 reads CASSIARQGAGDTQYF.

J is TRBJ2-5 and V is TRBV19; TCRdb outputs TRBD2, but without DNA this stays unchecked. This CDR3 is 13 amino acids long. Germline V CDR1 and CDR2: LNHDA, SQIVND (reference sequence). This CDR3 reads CASSSGLQETQYF. The full variable domain, in which reference TRBV19 and TRBJ2-5 provide the parts outside the CDR3, is DGGITQSPKYLFRKEGQNVTLSCEQNLNHDAMYWYRQDPGQGLRLIYYSQIVNDFQKGDIAEGYSVSREKKESFPLTVTSAQKNPTAFYLCASSSGLQETQYFGPGTRLLVL.

This chain connects TRBV4-1 to TRBJ2-3; TCRdb picks TRBD2, but there is no DNA to check that call. This CDR3 region has 18 residues. Germline V gives CDR1 MGHRA, CDR2 YSYEKL. CDR3 amino acids: CASSRVVLQGPSTDTQYF.

The genes are TRBV6-2 or TRBV6-3 and TRBJ1-4; TCRdb returns TRBD1, unconfirmable since there is no DNA. The germline V gene has CDR1 MNHEY and CDR2 SVGEGT. This CDR3 spans 15 amino acids. The CDR3 here is CASSYDGGSLEKLFF.

This sequence joins TRBV7-6 and TRBJ2-3; as DNA is missing, the TRBD1 call by TCRdb cannot be tested. The V gene's germline CDR1 is SGHVS and CDR2 FNYEAQ. The length of the CDR3 is 15 residues. This CDR3 is CASSPRTGAGDTQYF.

The rearrangement joins TRBV7-6 to TRBJ1-1; TCRdb reports TRBD1, a call that lacks DNA to check it against. This CDR3 contains 15 residues. Germline values: CDR1 SGHVS, CDR2 FNYEAQ. The CDR3 loop reads CASSSQVTMNTEAFF.

The gene calls are TRBV13 and TRBJ1-2; there is no DNA to check the TCRdb D call of TRBD1. The CDR3 is 14 residues long. CDR1 is PRHDT and CDR2 is FYEKMQ in the germline V gene (reference sequence). This CDR3 reads CASSLRDRGRGYTF. Supplemented by reference TRBV13 and TRBJ1-2, the full variable domain reads AAGVIQSPRHLIKEKRETATLKCYPIPRHDTVYWYQQGPGQDPQFLISFYEKMQSDKGSIPDRFSAQQFSDYHSELNMSSLELGDSALYFCASSLRDRGRGYTFGSGTRLTVV.

The V gene is TRBV20-1, the J gene TRBJ2-3; without DNA, the TCRdb call of TRBD1 cannot be checked. The germline V gene encodes CDR1 DFQATT and CDR2 SNEGSKA (reference sequence). The CDR3 totals 15 residues. CDR3 sequence: CSARDSRESTDTQYF.

The rearrangement joins TRBV20-1 to TRBJ1-1. The CDR3 contains 18 residues. Germline V CDR1 and CDR2: DFQATT, SNEGSKA (reference sequence). This CDR3 is CSARDRSDARTGRAEAFF.

The rearrangement joins TRBV4-1 to TRBJ2-1. This CDR3 is built from 15 residues. The germline gives CDR1 MGHRA, CDR2 YSYEKL. The CDR3 region is CASSLVGDSYNEQFF.

The rearrangement links TRBV29-1 to TRBJ1-2. This CDR3 has 13 residues. Germline V gene lookup returns CDR1 SQVTM and CDR2 ANQGSEA. The chain's CDR3 is CSVPARVGYGYTF. Based on the CDR3 plus reference TRBV29-1 and TRBJ1-2, the full variable domain is SAVISQKPSRDICQRGTSLTIQCQVDSQVTMMFWYRQQPGQSLTLIATANQGSEATYESGFVIDKFPISRPNLTFSTLTVSNMSPEDSSIYLCSVPARVGYGYTFGSGTRLTVV.

The chain links TRBV12-3 or TRBV12-4 to TRBJ2-1. This CDR3 comprises 12 residues. The CDR3 reads CASSRIGNEQFF.

The V call is TRBV7-9, the J call TRBJ2-7; TCRdb's assignment of TRBD1 cannot be checked, as there is no DNA. The CDR3 has 15 residues. Per the germline V gene, CDR1 is SEHNR and CDR2 is FQNEAQ (reference sequence). The CDR3: CASSLTGGASFEQYF.

CDR3 region: CASSLPDKMDSSQETQYF. V usage is TRBV5-1 and J usage is TRBJ2-5; TCRdb's D call, TRBD1, is unchecked because there is no DNA. Germline loops: CDR1 SGHRS, CDR2 YFSETQ. This CDR3 comprises 18 residues.

The chain couples TRBV7-9 to TRBJ1-4. This CDR3 has 14 amino acids. Germline lookup yields CDR1 SEHNR and CDR2 FQNEAQ (reference sequence). This CDR3 is CASSFDGTNEKLFF. Variable domain in full (rest from reference TRBV7-9 and TRBJ1-4): DTGVSQNPRHKITKRGQNVTFRCDPISEHNRLYWYRQTLGQGPEFLTYFQNEAQLEKSRLLSDRFSAERPKGSFSTLEIQRTEQGDSAMYLCASSFDGTNEKLFFGSGTQLSVL.

V usage is TRBV7-3 and J usage is TRBJ2-2; TCRdb's assignment of TRBD2 cannot be checked, as there is no DNA. The CDR3 length is 21 residues. CDR1 and CDR2 from the germline V gene are SGHTA and FQGTGA. CDR3 region: CASSLNLGWASGASNTGELFF.

This chain links TRBV6-5 with TRBJ2-7; TCRdb names TRBD2, which stays unverified in the absence of DNA. Germline CDR1 MNHEY, CDR2 SVGAGI. The CDR3 has 16 residues. CDR3 residues: CASSYSTGLRLYEQYF.

The rearrangement joins TRBV7-9 to TRBJ2-7; TCRdb reports TRBD2, a call that lacks DNA to check it against. Germline V gene data show CDR1 as SEHNR and CDR2 as FQNEAQ (reference sequence). The CDR3 is 14 amino acids. This CDR3 is CASSSRTSKNEQYF.

The J gene is TRBJ1-4, the V gene TRBV15; TCRdb's D call, TRBD1, is unchecked because there is no DNA. The CDR3 is 15 amino acids. CDR1 is LNHNV and CDR2 is YYDKDF in the germline V gene (reference sequence). CDR3 amino acids: CATSRTGTGGEKLFF.

V is TRBV7-3 and J is TRBJ1-3; the D call from TCRdb, TRBD1, cannot be confirmed without DNA. Germline CDR1 and CDR2: SGHTA and FQGTGA. The CDR3 contains 16 residues. The CDR3 sequence: CASSPADRGSGNTIYF. Variable domain in full (rest from reference TRBV7-3 and TRBJ1-3): GAGVSQTPSNKVTEKGKYVELRCDPISGHTALYWYRQSLGQGPEFLIYFQGTGAADDSGLPNDRFFAVRPEGSVSTLKIQRTERGDSAVYLCASSPADRGSGNTIYFGEGSWLTVV.

The rearrangement links TRBV7-2 to TRBJ1-5; without DNA, the TCRdb call of TRBD1 cannot be checked. The CDR3 consists of 15 residues. Per germline, CDR1 SGHTA and CDR2 FQGNSA. CDR3 loop: CASSSERQGYQPQHF.

The V and J genes are TRBV23-1 and TRBJ2-7; TCRdb calls TRBD1, which cannot be checked without DNA. TRBV23-1 has ORF status, its function being uncertain. The CDR3 is made up of 18 amino acids. CDR3 residues: CASSQFPRDSPKSYEQYF.

The rearrangement uses TRBV4-2 and TRBJ2-2; TCRdb's D gene call, TRBD2, goes unchecked for lack of DNA. Per germline, CDR1 LGHNA and CDR2 YNFKEQ. The CDR3 sequence is 14 residues long. CDR3 in amino acids: CASSQDRTAGELFF.

The V and J genes are TRBV4-3 and TRBJ1-1; the TCRdb D gene call, TRBD1, has no DNA to confirm it. The CDR3 consists of 16 residues. Germline CDR1 LGHNA, CDR2 YSLEER. The CDR3 sequence is CASSQDLGQGSLEAFF.

The rearrangement uses TRBV6-5 and TRBJ2-3; as DNA is missing, the TRBD1 call by TCRdb cannot be tested. Germline V gene data show CDR1 as MNHEY and CDR2 as SVGAGI. CDR3 length: 14 amino acids. CDR3 sequence reads: CASSYLGATDTQYF.

The chain is built from TRBV4-3 and TRBJ1-2; the D gene TCRdb calls, TRBD1, cannot be checked with no DNA. Looked up from germline, CDR1 is LGHNA and CDR2 is YSLEER. This CDR3 contains 14 residues. CDR3 loop: CASSQEGTVVGYTF.

The CDR3 reads CASSFNGGTEAFF. The chain recombines TRBV12-3 or TRBV12-4 with TRBJ1-1; TCRdb reports TRBD1, a call that lacks DNA to check it against. The length of the CDR3 is 13 residues.

The chain uses TRBV7-3 and TRBJ1-1; without DNA, the TCRdb call of TRBD1 cannot be checked. The CDR3 has 15 residues. Looked up from germline, CDR1 is SGHTA and CDR2 is FQGTGA. CDR3: CASSLIGTGNTEAFF.

This chain uses TRBV12-3 or TRBV12-4 with TRBJ2-7. The CDR3 spans 13 residues. The chain's CDR3 is CASSPTWGSEQYF.

This chain connects TRBV27 to TRBJ2-7. CDR1 is MNHEY and CDR2 is SMNVEV in the germline V gene (reference sequence). The CDR3 runs to 12 residues. CDR3 protein: CASSSILYEQYF.

The chain couples TRBV6-5 to TRBJ2-3; TCRdb's D call, TRBD1, is unchecked because there is no DNA. Germline lookup yields CDR1 MNHEY and CDR2 SVGAGI. The CDR3 is 15 amino acids. CDR3 protein: CASSYWDRGADTQYF.